These T cell receptor beta chains were read from a single sample in a study of cytomegalovirus exposure and HLA in healthy donors. Profiled with immunoSEQ multiplex PCR; TCRdb holds only in-frame clones, not every one. The sample totals 140,000 to 150,000 clones. The sequencing input was PBMCs. The receptors were sampled from a male donor in good health and CMV-seronegative. The CDR3 runs from the conserved cysteine through the conserved F or W. The D gene is left open where the match is weak.

V gene: TRBV19; J gene: TRBJ1-5; D gene: TRBD1; CDR3 DNA: TGTGCCAGTAGTATGAGGACAGGGGGGGATCAGCCCCAGCATTTT; CDR3 protein: CASSMRTGGDQPQHF
V gene: TRBV4-3; J gene: TRBJ1-2; D gene: .; CDR3 DNA: TGCGCCAGCAGCCCTATCAGGGGCAGCAACTATGGCTACACCTTC; CDR3 protein: CASSPIRGSNYGYTF
V gene: TRBV6-5; J gene: TRBJ1-1; D gene: .; CDR3 DNA: TGTGCCAGCAGTTCCTCGGACAGAGACACTGAAGCTTTCTTT; CDR3 protein: CASSSSDRDTEAFF
V gene: TRBV6-5; J gene: TRBJ2-7; D gene: .; CDR3 DNA: TGTGCCAGCAGTTACTCGCCGGTTTACGAGCAGTACTTC; CDR3 protein: CASSYSPVYEQYF
V gene: TRBV5-1; J gene: TRBJ2-1; D gene: TRBD1; CDR3 DNA: TGCGCCAGCAGCTCGGGACAGGGCGACAATGAGCAGTTCTTC; CDR3 protein: CASSSGQGDNEQFF
V gene: TRBV28; J gene: TRBJ2-5; D gene: TRBD1; CDR3 DNA: TGTGCCAGAAGTCGACAGGGTGAGACCCAGTACTTC; CDR3 protein: CARSRQGETQYF
V gene: TRBV5-6; J gene: TRBJ1-1; D gene: .; CDR3 DNA: TGTGCCAGCAGCTTGACAGGTTACACTGAAGCTTTCTTT; CDR3 protein: CASSLTGYTEAFF
V gene: TRBV19; J gene: TRBJ1-5; D gene: .; CDR3 DNA: TGTGCCAGTAATAGACGCGCGGGCAATCAGCCCCAGCATTTT; CDR3 protein: CASNRRAGNQPQHF
V gene: TRBV29-1; J gene: TRBJ1-1; D gene: TRBD1; CDR3 DNA: TGCAGCGTTGCGACCGGGACAGTGGCTTTCTTT; CDR3 protein: CSVATGTVAFF
V gene: TRBV6-1; J gene: TRBJ2-7; D gene: .; CDR3 DNA: TGTGCCAGCAGTGGCACTACCTTCTACGAGCAGTACTTC; CDR3 protein: CASSGTTFYEQYF
V gene: TRBV2; J gene: TRBJ1-2; D gene: .; CDR3 DNA: TGTGCCAGCATCCAGGACTCCTTTTATGGCTACACCTTC; CDR3 protein: CASIQDSFYGYTF
V gene: TRBV18; J gene: TRBJ1-2; D gene: .; CDR3 DNA: TGTGCCAGCTCATCCGACGGGGTAAACGGCTACACCTTC; CDR3 protein: CASSSDGVNGYTF
V gene: TRBV18; J gene: TRBJ2-1; D gene: TRBD2; CDR3 DNA: TGTGCCAGCTCACCGCTACTAGCGGGTCCAAACAATGAGCAGTTCTTC; CDR3 protein: CASSPLLAGPNNEQFF
V gene: TRBV5-1; J gene: TRBJ1-3; D gene: .; CDR3 DNA: TGCGCCAGCAGTTCAGGTGGCTCTGGAAACACCATATATTTT; CDR3 protein: CASSSGGSGNTIYF
V gene: TRBV15; J gene: TRBJ1-1; D gene: TRBD1; CDR3 DNA: TGTGCCACCAGCGCACGGACAGGGGTAGTCACTGAAGCTTTCTTT; CDR3 protein: CATSARTGVVTEAFF
V gene: TRBV18; J gene: TRBJ1-2; D gene: TRBD1; CDR3 DNA: TGTGCCAGCTCACCCTTCGACAGGGAGCATGGCTACACCTTC; CDR3 protein: CASSPFDREHGYTF
V gene: TRBV7-6; J gene: TRBJ1-2; D gene: TRBD1; CDR3 DNA: TGTGCCAGCAGCTTGGGGGGACAGGACTTCTATGGCTACACCTTC; CDR3 protein: CASSLGGQDFYGYTF
V gene: TRBV14; J gene: TRBJ1-1; D gene: .; CDR3 DNA: TGTGCCAGCAGCCAAGGGGGACTTATGAACACTGAAGCTTTCTTT; CDR3 protein: CASSQGGLMNTEAFF
V gene: TRBV4-3; J gene: TRBJ1-2; D gene: TRBD1; CDR3 DNA: TGCGCCAGCAGCCAAGAGGGGGCAGGGGGCGCCTATGGCTACACCTTC; CDR3 protein: CASSQEGAGGAYGYTF
V gene: TRBV7-6; J gene: TRBJ2-5; D gene: TRBD1; CDR3 DNA: TGTGCCAACGGGGACCGGACAGGTCGAAGAGGGGAGACCCAGTACTTC; CDR3 protein: CANGDRTGRRGETQYF
V gene: TRBV6-1; J gene: TRBJ1-1; D gene: .; CDR3 DNA: TGTGCCAGCAGTGAAAACAGGGCGGTAGGCGCTGAAGCTTTCTTT; CDR3 protein: CASSENRAVGAEAFF
V gene: TRBV14; J gene: TRBJ2-2; D gene: .; CDR3 DNA: TGTGCCAGCAGCCAAGATACGAGAGGATTGAACACCGGGGAGCTGTTTTTT; CDR3 protein: CASSQDTRGLNTGELFF
V gene: TRBV2; J gene: TRBJ2-1; D gene: .; CDR3 DNA: TGTGCCAGCTCATATTCGGCCGCCAGGGGTGGTGAGCAGTTCTTC; CDR3 protein: CASSYSAARGGEQFF
V gene: TRBV6-1; J gene: TRBJ1-5; D gene: .; CDR3 DNA: TGTGCCAGCAGCGCCGGACACCGCAATCAGCCCCAGCATTTT; CDR3 protein: CASSAGHRNQPQHF
V gene: TRBV4-3; J gene: TRBJ2-2; D gene: TRBD1; CDR3 DNA: TGCGCCAGCAGCCAACGACAGGGGTGGAACACCGGGGAGCTGTTTTTT; CDR3 protein: CASSQRQGWNTGELFF
V gene: TRBV10-3; J gene: TRBJ1-2; D gene: TRBD1; CDR3 DNA: TGTGCCATCAGTCCGGGACAGGAGGACTACACCTTC; CDR3 protein: CAISPGQEDYTF
V gene: TRBV6-6; J gene: TRBJ2-7; D gene: .; CDR3 DNA: TGTGCCAGCACCTCTAGTATAGGTCTCTACGAGCAGTACTTC; CDR3 protein: CASTSSIGLYEQYF
V gene: TRBV29-1; J gene: TRBJ1-1; D gene: .; CDR3 DNA: TGCAGCGTTGAAGAGGGGGGAGACACTGAAGCTTTCTTT; CDR3 protein: CSVEEGGDTEAFF
V gene: TRBV27; J gene: TRBJ2-7; D gene: .; CDR3 DNA: TGTGCCAGCAGTTTAGCGGGCTCAGAGGTCCCCTACGAGCAGTACTTC; CDR3 protein: CASSLAGSEVPYEQYF
V gene: TRBV7-2; J gene: TRBJ2-3; D gene: TRBD1; CDR3 DNA: TGTGCCAGCAGCTCGGACAGGGGGCTCGAGCAGTATTTT; CDR3 protein: CASSSDRGLEQYF
V gene: TRBV6-1; J gene: TRBJ2-5; D gene: .; CDR3 DNA: TGTGCCAGCAGTGAAAGGCTACTAGAGGCCCAGTACTTC; CDR3 protein: CASSERLLEAQYF
V gene: TRBV4-1; J gene: TRBJ1-1; D gene: TRBD1; CDR3 DNA: TGCGCCAGCAGCCGAGGGGGACAGAGCACTGAAGCTTTCTTT; CDR3 protein: CASSRGGQSTEAFF
V gene: TRBV14; J gene: TRBJ2-7; D gene: TRBD1; CDR3 DNA: TGTGCCAGCAGCCAAGCATGGGACAGCTACGAGCAGTACTTC; CDR3 protein: CASSQAWDSYEQYF